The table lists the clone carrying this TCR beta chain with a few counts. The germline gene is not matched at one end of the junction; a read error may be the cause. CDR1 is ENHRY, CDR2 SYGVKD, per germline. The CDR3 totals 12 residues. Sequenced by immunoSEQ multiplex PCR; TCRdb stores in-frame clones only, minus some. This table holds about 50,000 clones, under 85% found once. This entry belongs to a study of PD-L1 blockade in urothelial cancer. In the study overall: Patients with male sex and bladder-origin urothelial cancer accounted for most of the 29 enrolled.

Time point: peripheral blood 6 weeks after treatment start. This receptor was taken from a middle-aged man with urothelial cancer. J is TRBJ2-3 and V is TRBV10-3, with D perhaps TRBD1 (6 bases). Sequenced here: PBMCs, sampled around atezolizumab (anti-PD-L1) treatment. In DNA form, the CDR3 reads TGTGCCACCAGTACAGGGACCGATACGCAGTATTTT. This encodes CATSTGTDTQYF.